This entry describes one T cell receptor beta chain. This clone occurred once. Its antigen target is currently unknown. The input lacks base qualities; no much larger clone sits a single base away. TCRbeta CDR3 regions were amplified from genomic DNA using the immunoSEQ Assay, a bias-controlled multiplex PCR. Regarding the original processing steps: The number of nucleated cells in each sample was estimated by amplification of reference gene primers within the assay. Sequence reads were collapsed and filtered to measure the absolute abundance of every unique TCRbeta CDR3 rearrangement. For each sample, productive Simpson clonality was calculated as the square root of Simpson's diversity index across productive rearrangements. The immuneACCESS repertoire file appears here via TCRdb, limited to in-frame rearrangements. These files lack a portion of the clones; in checked studies, under half of the deficit traces to unresolved V genes, and the cause of the others is not known. V and J calls plus clone size are reproduced from that table; the DNA served to infer D and trimming. The table for this sample lists about 440,000 clones; nearly 90% of them were counted only once. Clones ranked in the top ten supply under 2.5% of the sample.

The CDR3 has 15 amino acids, counting the end cysteine and phenylalanine. Only the CDR3 DNA is retained, 45 bases long and in frame from the first base. V loses 4 bases at its end and J loses 0 bases; junction bases beyond the gene matches: 3. CDR1 and CDR2 (MNHEY, SVGAGI) derive from the germline V gene. In the prospective study, participants were about 18 to 95 years old, resided in 20 to 30 geographic areas of the United States, and were enrolled through a virtual design. In the prospective study, participants were assigned to cohorts based on the clinical history participants reported in a screening survey and a study questionnaire. In the prospective study, mobile phlebotomists collected whole blood, serum and a nasopharyngeal or oropharyngeal swab from each participant. Additional blood draws and questionnaires over an approximately 2-month period could optionally be provided by prospective study participants. Before DNA extraction, prospective study blood samples were shipped either frozen or at room temperature.

These data are taken from a study of blood T cell repertoires in COVID-19 (dated by TCRdb to the early 2020s). For the study in its entirety: Collaborator samples came from the United States, Italy and Spain and covered acute and convalescent phases of COVID-19. The repertoires were released in a freely available public database intended as a resource for research on the immune response to SARS-CoV-2. Where HLA class I and class II types were available, the types were taken from metadata supplied by the sample provider, not from assay-based typing. The prospective study material was composed of cDNA or gDNA derived from T cells, B-cell-depleted T cells, or PBMCs. The dataset comprised deeply sampled blood TCRbeta repertoires from subjects exposed to, actively infected with, or recovered from COVID-19. Samples were obtained from the ongoing ImmuneRACE study (first 160 participants) and from about 1,300 subjects provided by 6 global collaborators. A de-identified subject ID, COVID-19 status, age in years and sex were almost always included in the sample metadata. The paper's findings and limits, for the study overall: How much clinical and demographic metadata was included differed by source and by participant, and the metadata was provided uncurated.

The TCR originated in a young woman with acute COVID-19. The V and J genes are TRBV6-5 and TRBJ1-5, with 7 middle bases fitting TRBD1. The source material was PBMCs or T cells enriched from blood (not recorded which). The DNA sequence is given as TGTGCCAGCAGTTCGGGACAGCATAGCAATCAGCCCCAGCATTTT. The resulting protein is CASSSGQHSNQPQHF.